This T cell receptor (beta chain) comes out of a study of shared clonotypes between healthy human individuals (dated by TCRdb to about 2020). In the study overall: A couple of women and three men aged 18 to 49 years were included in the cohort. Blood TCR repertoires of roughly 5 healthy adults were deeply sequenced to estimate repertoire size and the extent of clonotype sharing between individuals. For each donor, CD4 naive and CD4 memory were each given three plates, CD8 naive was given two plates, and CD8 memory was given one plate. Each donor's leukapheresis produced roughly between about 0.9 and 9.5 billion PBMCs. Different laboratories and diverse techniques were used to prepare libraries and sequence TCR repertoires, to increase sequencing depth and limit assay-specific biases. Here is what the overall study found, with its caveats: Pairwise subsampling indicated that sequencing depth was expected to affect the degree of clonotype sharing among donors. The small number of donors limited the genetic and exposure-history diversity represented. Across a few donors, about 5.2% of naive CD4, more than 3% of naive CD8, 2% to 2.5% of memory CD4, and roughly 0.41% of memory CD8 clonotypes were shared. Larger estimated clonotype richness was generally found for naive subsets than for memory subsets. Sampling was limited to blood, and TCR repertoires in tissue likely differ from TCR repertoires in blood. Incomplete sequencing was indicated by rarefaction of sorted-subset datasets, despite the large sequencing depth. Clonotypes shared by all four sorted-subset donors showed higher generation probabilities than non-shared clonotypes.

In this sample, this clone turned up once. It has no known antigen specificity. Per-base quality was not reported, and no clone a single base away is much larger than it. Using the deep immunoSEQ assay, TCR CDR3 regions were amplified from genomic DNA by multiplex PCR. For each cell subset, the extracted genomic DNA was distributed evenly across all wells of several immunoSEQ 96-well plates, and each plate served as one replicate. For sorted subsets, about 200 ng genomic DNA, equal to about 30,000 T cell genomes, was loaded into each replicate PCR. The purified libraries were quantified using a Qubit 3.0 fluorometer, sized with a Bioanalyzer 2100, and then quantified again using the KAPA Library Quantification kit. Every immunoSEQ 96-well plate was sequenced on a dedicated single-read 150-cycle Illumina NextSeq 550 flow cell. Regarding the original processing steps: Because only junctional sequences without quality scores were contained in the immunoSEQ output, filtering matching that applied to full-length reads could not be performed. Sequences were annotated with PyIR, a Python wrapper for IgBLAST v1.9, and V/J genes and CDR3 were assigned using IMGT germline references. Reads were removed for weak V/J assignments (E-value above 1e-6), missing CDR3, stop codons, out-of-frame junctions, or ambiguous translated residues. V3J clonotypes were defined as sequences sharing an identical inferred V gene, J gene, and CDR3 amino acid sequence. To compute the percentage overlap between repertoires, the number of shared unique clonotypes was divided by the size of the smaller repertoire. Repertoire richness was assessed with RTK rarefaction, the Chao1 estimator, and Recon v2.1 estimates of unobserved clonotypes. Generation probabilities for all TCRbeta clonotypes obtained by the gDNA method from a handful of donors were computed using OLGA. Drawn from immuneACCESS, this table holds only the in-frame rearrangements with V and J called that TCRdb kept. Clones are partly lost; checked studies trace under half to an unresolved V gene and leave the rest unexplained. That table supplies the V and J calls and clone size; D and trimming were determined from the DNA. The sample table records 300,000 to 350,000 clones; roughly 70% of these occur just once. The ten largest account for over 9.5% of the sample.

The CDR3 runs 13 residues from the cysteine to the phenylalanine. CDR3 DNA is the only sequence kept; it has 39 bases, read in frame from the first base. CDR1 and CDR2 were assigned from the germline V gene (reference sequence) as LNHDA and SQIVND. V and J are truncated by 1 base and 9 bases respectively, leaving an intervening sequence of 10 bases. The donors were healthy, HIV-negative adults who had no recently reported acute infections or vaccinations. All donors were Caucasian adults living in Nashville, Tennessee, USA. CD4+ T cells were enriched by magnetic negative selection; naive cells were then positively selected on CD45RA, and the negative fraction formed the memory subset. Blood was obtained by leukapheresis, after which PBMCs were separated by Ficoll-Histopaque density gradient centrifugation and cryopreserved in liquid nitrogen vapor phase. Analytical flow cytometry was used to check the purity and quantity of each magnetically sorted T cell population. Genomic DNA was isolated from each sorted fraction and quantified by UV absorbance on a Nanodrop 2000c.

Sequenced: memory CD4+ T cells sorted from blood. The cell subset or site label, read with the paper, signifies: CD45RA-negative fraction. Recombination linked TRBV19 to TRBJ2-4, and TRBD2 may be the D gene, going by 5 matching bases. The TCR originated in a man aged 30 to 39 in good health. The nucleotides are TGTGCCAGTAGTATAGTCATTCGGGGCATTCAGTACTTC. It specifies CASSIVIRGIQYF.